These 28 T cell receptor beta chains were sequenced from one sample in a study of siplizumab effects on memory and regulatory T cells. Produced via immunoSEQ multiplex PCR; TCRdb's table is partial and in-frame only. The sample yields 100,000 or so clones, roughly 93% seen once. The sample was non-Treg CD4+ T cells sorted from blood. The receptor set was obtained from a human donor in good health.

The chain employs TRBV5-1 and TRBJ1-2; a possible D gene is TRBD1 (5 bases). From germline, CDR1 is SGHRS and CDR2 YFSETQ. This CDR3 region has 13 residues. The ends were cut back, 4 bases at V and 6 bases at J, with 13 bases in the middle. CDR3 loop: CASSLRRGNGYTF. The CDR3 DNA follows: TGCGCCAGCAGCCTCCGTCGGGGGAATGGCTACACCTTC.

The V gene is TRBV5-1, the J gene TRBJ2-3; TRBD2 agrees at 11 bases. V gave up 3 bases and J gave up 3 bases; unmatched junction bases: 6. The CDR3 spans 16 residues. CDR1 is SGHRS, CDR2 YFSETQ, per germline. The CDR3 DNA sequence: TGCGCCAGCAGCTCGTTAGCGGGAGGGGTAACAGATACGCAGTATTTT. This translates into CASSSLAGGVTDTQYF.

The genes are TRBV5-1 and TRBJ1-2; 9 positions match TRBD1. Germline V lookup: CDR1 SGHRS, CDR2 YFSETQ. The junction had 5 bases not matched to a gene; V was cut back by 3 bases and J by 5 bases. The CDR3 extends over 14 amino acids. CDR3 loop: CASSYRTGEYGYTF. The CDR3 bases are TGCGCCAGCAGCTACCGGACAGGGGAATATGGCTACACCTTC.

The V call is TRBV5-4, the J call TRBJ1-4; the match to TRBD1 covers 9 bases. Germline V gene lookup returns CDR1 SGHNT and CDR2 YYREEE (reference sequence). This CDR3 contains 15 residues. Trimming removed 3 bases from V and 4 bases from J; junction bases left unmatched: 4. CDR3 amino acids: CASSSGGQGNEKLFF. In nucleotides, the CDR3 is TGTGCCAGCAGCTCCGGGGGACAGGGTAATGAAAAACTGTTTTTT. Full variable domain (remainder filled in from reference TRBV5-4 and TRBJ1-4): ETGVTQSPTHLIKTRGQQVTLRCSSQSGHNTVSWYQQALGQGPQFIFQYYREEENGRGNFPPRFSGLQFPNYSSELNVNALELDDSALYLCASSSGGQGNEKLFFGSGTQLSVL.

The V and J genes are TRBV15 and TRBJ1-2; D is unresolved. Trimming pared 2 bases from V and 8 bases from J, leaving 15 bases between. The CDR3 has 14 residues. Germline V gene lookup returns CDR1 LNHNV and CDR2 YYDKDF (reference sequence). This CDR3 is CATSRSTYLEGYTF. In DNA, the CDR3 is TGTGCCACCAGCAGATCGACTTACCTGGAAGGCTACACCTTC.

Notes on this clone: Other DNA variants within this sample encode the same CDR3. The gene calls are TRBV28 and TRBJ1-2; D gene ambiguous. CDR3 length: 12 amino acids. The germline V gene has CDR1 MDHEN and CDR2 SYDVKM. Trimming cost V 5 bases and J 5 bases, with 9 bases left between them. CDR3 in amino acids: CASSPGPYGYTF. The CDR3 DNA is TGTGCCAGCAGTCCCGGGCCGTATGGCTACACCTTC.

The V gene is TRBV30, the J gene TRBJ1-5, with a weak D call TRBD1 (6 bases). Germline V CDR1 and CDR2: GTSNPN, SVGIG (reference sequence). The CDR3 totals 18 residues. V was shortened by 0 bases and J by 8 bases, with 26 bases between the two germline ends. The CDR3 loop reads CAWSVVRSSTGPREPQHF. As DNA, the CDR3 is TGTGCCTGGAGTGTTGTACGGTCCTCGACAGGACCACGGGAGCCCCAGCATTTT. The whole variable domain, filled in from reference TRBV30 and TRBJ1-5, reads SQTIHQWPATLVQPVGSPLSLECTVEGTSNPNLYWYRQAAGRGLQLLFYSVGIGQISSEVPQNLSASRPQDRQFILSSKKLLLSDSGFYLCAWSVVRSSTGPREPQHFGDGTRLSIL.

The rearrangement joins TRBV19 to TRBJ1-2, with D uncertain. The V end was cut by 8 bases, the J end by 2 bases, with 9 bases between. Germline CDR1 reads LNHDA; CDR2 reads SQIVND (reference sequence). The CDR3 spans 12 residues. The CDR3 reads CASHGLNYGYTF. In DNA form, the CDR3 reads TGTGCCAGTCACGGACTGAACTATGGCTACACCTTC.

The chain uses TRBV7-2 and TRBJ2-7, with 11 bases identical to TRBD2. Germline V CDR1 and CDR2: SGHTA, FQGNSA. The CDR3 is made up of 15 amino acids. V lost 5 bases to trimming and J lost 3 bases; unmatched junction nucleotides: 6. The CDR3 sequence is CASSPGLAELYEQYF. The CDR3 DNA reads TGTGCCAGCAGCCCGGGACTAGCGGAGCTCTACGAGCAGTACTTC.

The rearrangement uses TRBV2 and TRBJ1-3, with D perhaps matching TRBD1 (5 bases). The CDR3 is 16 residues long. Looked up from germline, CDR1 is SNHLY and CDR2 is FYNNEI. V dropped 7 bases and J dropped 0 bases, with 16 bases sitting between them. The CDR3 DNA reads TGTGCCAGCATTGACGAGTTAGGGGTCTCTGGAAACACCATATATTTT. Translating gives CASIDELGVSGNTIYF.

The rearrangement links TRBV28 to TRBJ2-7; D not resolved. This CDR3 is 17 amino acids long. CDR1 and CDR2 from the germline V gene are MDHEN and SYDVKM. V lost 3 bases, J lost 0 bases, and 18 bases lay in between. Here the CDR3 reads CASSFELDRTSSYEQYF. The CDR3 DNA sequence: TGTGCCAGCAGTTTCGAGCTCGACCGAACGAGCTCCTACGAGCAGTACTTC. Full variable domain (missing parts from reference TRBV28 and TRBJ2-7): DVKVTQSSRYLVKRTGEKVFLECVQDMDHENMFWYRQDPGLGLRLIYFSYDVKMKEKGDIPEGYSVSREKKERFSLILESASTNQTSMYLCASSFELDRTSSYEQYFGPGTRLTVT.

The V call is TRBV5-1, the J call TRBJ1-2; D not certain. The CDR3 sequence is 12 residues long. V lost 2 bases, J lost 8 bases, and 10 bases lay in between. The germline gives CDR1 SGHRS, CDR2 YFSETQ. The CDR3 protein is CASSLDGVGYTF. Written as DNA, the CDR3 is TGCGCCAGCAGCTTAGACGGGGTCGGCTACACCTTC.

This clone was counted a single time. The chain carries TRBV6-1 and TRBJ1-5; 7 nucleotides agree with TRBD1. The V and J ends lost 5 bases and 6 bases, in that order; junction bases with no gene match: 7. The germline V gene encodes CDR1 MNHNS and CDR2 SASEGT. The CDR3 runs 14 residues. This chain's CDR3 is CASSSQTGSQPQHF. The DNA of the CDR3 is TGTGCCAGCAGTTCCCAGACAGGGAGTCAGCCCCAGCATTTT.

This clone was seen a single time. This sequence joins TRBV7-7 and TRBJ2-1; 9 bases line up with TRBD1. This CDR3 has 15 residues. The V gene end was trimmed by 4 bases and the J gene end by 4 bases; junction bases not matched to a gene: 5. Per the germline V gene, CDR1 is SSHAT and CDR2 is FNYEAQ (reference sequence). CDR3 DNA sequence: TGTGCCAGCAGCTCCGGACAGGGGAGGTACAATGAGCAGTTCTTC. Translation: CASSSGQGRYNEQFF.

The rearrangement uses TRBV5-6 and TRBJ2-3; possibly TRBD2 for D (6 bases). The CDR3 length is 13 residues. V gave up 2 bases and J gave up 3 bases, with 7 bases separating them. From germline, CDR1 is SGHDT and CDR2 YYEEEE. The CDR3 nucleotides read TGTGCCAGCAGCTTTGGGGGGACAGATACGCAGTATTTT. The encoded protein is CASSFGGTDTQYF.

The chain uses TRBV27 and TRBJ1-6; D ambiguous. The germline CDR1 and CDR2 sequences are MNHEY and SMNVEV (reference sequence). V lost 2 bases to trimming and J lost 4 bases, with 9 bases between them. CDR3 length: 15 residues. CDR3 in amino acids: CASSLALVYNSPLHF. CDR3 DNA sequence: TGTGCCAGCAGTTTAGCACTTGTTTATAATTCACCCCTCCACTTT.

V usage is TRBV12-5 and J usage is TRBJ2-2, with TRBD1 identical over 8 bases. From germline, CDR1 is LGHNT and CDR2 FRNRAP. With V trimmed by 7 bases and J by 1 base, 8 bases remained unmatched. The CDR3 consists of 16 residues. The CDR3 nucleotides are TGTGCTAGTGTTAGAGACAGGGGTGAGAACACCGGGGAGCTGTTTTTT. It translates to CASVRDRGENTGELFF.

The rearrangement joins TRBV9 to TRBJ1-6, with D unclear. The CDR3 is made up of 21 amino acids. The germline gives CDR1 SGDLS, CDR2 YYNGEE. Trimming shortened V by 4 bases and J by 0 bases, and 26 bases separated the two germline ends. CDR3 in amino acids: CASSLTLDTVRLSSYNSPLHF. Written as DNA, the CDR3 is TGTGCCAGCAGCCTAACCCTAGACACCGTCAGACTGAGCTCCTATAATTCACCCCTCCACTTT.

The chain links TRBV5-1 to TRBJ2-3; 10 nucleotides align to TRBD1. The CDR3 totals 16 residues. Germline V gene sequence: CDR1 SGHRS, CDR2 YFSETQ. V dropped 0 bases and J dropped 2; count of bases not matched to a gene: 3. The CDR3 sequence is CASSLEGQGTTDTQYF. The DNA of the CDR3 is TGCGCCAGCAGCTTGGAGGGACAGGGGACCACAGATACGCAGTATTTT.

This rearrangement joins TRBV7-6 to TRBJ1-5; the match to TRBD1 covers 7 bases. This CDR3 has 14 amino acids. J gave up 5 bases and V 6 bases, and 7 bases lay outside the gene matches. Germline V gene sequence: CDR1 SGHVS, CDR2 FNYEAQ. The CDR3 region is CASRSGTVDQPQHF. Written as DNA, the CDR3 is TGTGCCAGCAGGTCCGGGACAGTAGATCAGCCCCAGCATTTT.

J is TRBJ1-4 and V is TRBV19; no reliable D call. CDR1 and CDR2 (germline): LNHDA, SQIVND (reference sequence). Trimming took off 1 base at V and 7 bases at J, with 10 bases between the two ends. This CDR3 contains 14 residues. The CDR3 DNA reads TGTGCCAGTAGTATAGGGGGATTAGGTGAAAAACTGTTTTTT. Translation: CASSIGGLGEKLFF. The variable domain in full, with the rest retrieved from reference TRBV19 and TRBJ1-4, is DGGITQSPKYLFRKEGQNVTLSCEQNLNHDAMYWYRQDPGQGLRLIYYSQIVNDFQKGDIAEGYSVSREKKESFPLTVTSAQKNPTAFYLCASSIGGLGEKLFFGSGTQLSVL.

This chain uses TRBV5-5 with TRBJ2-2; D perhaps matches TRBD2 (7 bases). CDR1 and CDR2 from the germline V gene are SGHKS and YYEKEE (reference sequence). The CDR3 length is 17 residues. V was pared by 5 bases and J by 4 bases, with 21 bases between. Here the CDR3 DNA reads TGTGCCAGCAGTCCTCGAACGGCGGGGGCGGGCACCGGGGAGCTGTTTTTT. This codes for CASSPRTAGAGTGELFF.

The chain uses TRBV4-2 and TRBJ1-2, with D possibly TRBD1 on 5 matching bases. V was clipped by 3 bases and J by 8 bases, with 10 bases between them. CDR3 length: 12 residues. In germline, CDR1 is LGHNA, CDR2 YNFKEQ. CDR3 sequence reads: CASSQGVEGYTF. For the CDR3, the DNA is TGTGCCAGCAGCCAGGGGGTCGAGGGCTACACCTTC.

The chain carries TRBV7-9 and TRBJ2-3; D gene ambiguous. Looked up from germline, CDR1 is SEHNR and CDR2 is FQNEAQ (reference sequence). CDR3 length equals 12 residues. V gave up 0 bases and J gave up 6 bases, with 4 bases separating them. CDR3 protein: CASSLATDTQYF. Written as DNA, the CDR3 is TGTGCCAGCAGCTTAGCGACGGATACGCAGTATTTT.

About this clone: At one of its ends the junction is not consistent with the germline gene, which may arise from a read error. The chain has TRBV11-2 and TRBJ2-5; D uncertain. CDR3 length: 14 residues. Germline CDR1 is SGHAT and CDR2 is FQNNGV. The CDR3 is CASSLDWSQETQYF. CDR3 nucleotide sequence: TGTGCCAGCAGCCTAGACTGGTCCCAAGAGACCCAGTACTTC.

DNA of the CDR3: TGTGCCAGCTCACCACCGGGGCTGAGTAGGGCCAACGTCCTGACTTTC. Amino acids: CASSPPGLSRANVLTF. This rearrangement joins TRBV18 to TRBJ2-6; D is possibly TRBD1 (5 bases). V was pared by 0 bases and J by 5 bases, with 11 bases between. CDR3 length: 16 residues. Germline CDR1 and CDR2: KGHSH and LQKENI.

V and J are TRBV4-2 and TRBJ2-7; 7 nucleotides match TRBD1. The V gene end was trimmed by 1 base and the J gene end by 1 base; junction bases not matched to a gene: 7. The CDR3 extends over 16 amino acids. Germline lookup yields CDR1 LGHNA and CDR2 YNFKEQ. This CDR3 reads CASSQVPVTGSYEQYF. CDR3 bases: TGTGCCAGCAGCCAAGTACCCGTGACAGGGTCCTACGAGCAGTACTTC.

The V gene is TRBV2, the J gene TRBJ2-3, with D tentatively TRBD2 (6 bases). CDR1 is SNHLY, CDR2 FYNNEI, per germline. This CDR3 region has 15 residues. Trimming removed 6 bases from V and 1 base from J, with 14 bases in between. The CDR3 region is CASRVTPGGTDTQYF. The DNA of the CDR3 is TGTGCCAGCAGAGTGACACCGGGGGGCACAGATACGCAGTATTTT.